The TCR beta chain under discussion was sequenced for a study of T cell responses to AZD1222 COVID-19 vaccine (dated by TCRdb to the early 2020s). For context, the study as a whole: A total of 240 or so trial participants underwent TCR sequencing, of whom about 200 had received two doses of AZD1222 and about 25 had received two doses of the MenACWY control vaccine. Trial participants were enrolled by age into subgroups of 18-55, 56-69 and 70-plus years, and approximately 150, 30 and 60 TCR-sequenced participants, respectively, were included in these subgroups. The investigation overall reported the following: Conclusions about previously exposed vaccinees are limited, since just a handful of AZD1222 recipients were seropositive for SARS-CoV-2 at baseline. In the small 56-69-year group, the increase in depth fell short of significance, most likely because of low power. Most participants were white British and females outnumbered males, and the authors suggested that clonal diversity may have been underestimated. The vaccine-associated CD4 TCRs covered the entire spike protein, and the dominant responses fell in regions 160-218 and 743-854. Reportedly, close to half of the unique spike-specific TCRs recognized epitopes lying outside the regions that are mutated in the B.1.351 and B.1.1.7 variants. No day 14 peak-response samples were available, so repertoires were characterized only after the peak T cell response. After two AZD1222 doses, both the breadth and the depth of spike-specific TCRs were significantly higher than at day 0 and than in MenACWY recipients.

The CDR3 regions of human TCRbeta chains were analyzed by immunosequencing. Per the original workflow: TCRs in the repertoires were compared against a reference library of SARS-CoV-2-specific TCRs that had been generated with the MIRA antigen-specificity platform. Breadth was defined as the fraction of unique TCRs that were SARS-CoV-2-associated. Depth was defined as the fraction of total T cells that were SARS-CoV-2-associated. Using the MIRA data, each spike-specific TCR was assigned both to the spike region to which the TCR was reactive and to a CD4 or CD8 class. Log10-transformed breadth and depth values were compared by one-way ANOVA with Sidak's multiple comparisons tests. Entries here come from immuneACCESS through TCRdb and include only in-frame sequences with V and J called. Some clones fail to appear in such tables; in the studies checked, an unresolved V gene covers under half of the shortfall, and the cause of the remainder is unknown. V and J calls plus clone size are reproduced from that table; the DNA served to infer D and trimming. For this sample there are tens of thousands of clones; around nine tenths appear just once. The ten largest make up roughly 5.9% of the sample.

The label giving this sample's time point can be read as: about 28 days (+/-7) after the second vaccine dose. AZD1222 recipients whose second dose came at about 4 weeks and those whose second dose came at about 12 weeks were combined into one group, since spike-specific TCR depth and breadth did not differ between the two schedules. Vaccinee samples came from UK trials COV001 and COV002, including a single-blind randomized controlled phase 2/3 trial of AZD1222 (ChAdOx1 nCoV-19) in healthy adults. Trial participant PBMC samples were collected at day 0 and day 28 after the second dose for TCRbeta chain sequencing. This clone was found once. What this receptor recognizes is not known. Per-base qualities were not stored, and no clone one base away is much larger. Trimming costs V 8 bases and J 2 bases, and their ends lie 16 bases apart. The CDR3, cysteine through phenylalanine, is 14 amino acids long. The DNA shown is the 42-base CDR3, in frame from base 1. Via the germline V gene (reference sequence), CDR1 is MNHNY and CDR2 SVGAGI.

Here the sequenced sample was peripheral blood, taken 28 days after the second AZD1222 dose. The chain was built from TRBV6-6 and TRBJ2-7; the D segment might be TRBD1 or TRBD2, since each matches 6 bases. The sequence was obtained from an adult who received the AZD1222 COVID-19 vaccine. The CDR3 has the sequence CASHFGGTTYEQYF. DNA sequence: TGTGCCAGCCACTTCGGGGGCACGACCTACGAGCAGTACTTC.